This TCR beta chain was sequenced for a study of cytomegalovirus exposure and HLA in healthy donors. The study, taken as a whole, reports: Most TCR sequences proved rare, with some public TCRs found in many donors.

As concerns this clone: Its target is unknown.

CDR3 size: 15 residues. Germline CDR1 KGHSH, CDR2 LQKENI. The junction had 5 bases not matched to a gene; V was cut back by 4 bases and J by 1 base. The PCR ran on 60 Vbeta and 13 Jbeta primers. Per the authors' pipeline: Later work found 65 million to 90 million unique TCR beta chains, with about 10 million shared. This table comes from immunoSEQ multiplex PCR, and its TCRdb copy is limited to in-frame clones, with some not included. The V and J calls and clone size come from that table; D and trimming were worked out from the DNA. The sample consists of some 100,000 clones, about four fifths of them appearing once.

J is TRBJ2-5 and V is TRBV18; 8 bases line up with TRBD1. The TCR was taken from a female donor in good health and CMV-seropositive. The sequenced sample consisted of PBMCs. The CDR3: CASSRRTGPQETQYF. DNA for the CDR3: TGTGCCAGCTCACGACGGACAGGGCCCCAAGAGACCCAGTACTTC. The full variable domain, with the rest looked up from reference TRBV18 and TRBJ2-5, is NAGVMQNPRHLVRRRGQEARLRCSPMKGHSHVYWYRQLPEEGLKFMVYLQKENIIDESGMPKERFSAEFPKEGPSILRIQQVVRGDSAAYFCASSRRTGPQETQYFGPGTRLLVL.